Below, one T cell receptor (beta chain) is given with its context. The data derive from a study of blood T cell repertoires in COVID-19. About the research overall: Specimens from acute and convalescent COVID-19 originated in the United States, Italy and Spain. Sample material is recorded as cDNA or gDNA derived from T cells, B-cell-depleted T cells, or PBMCs.

Authors' data handling: Amplification from reference gene primers served as the basis for estimated nucleated cell counts. TCRdb keeps only in-frame clones here, not all; method: immunoSEQ multiplex PCR. V and J calls plus clone size are reproduced from that table; the DNA served to infer D and trimming. Of around 79,000 clones listed, around 89% are singletons. Trimming shortened V by 6 bases and J by 0 bases, and 9 bases separated the two germline ends. CDR1 and CDR2 (germline): KGHSH, LQKENI. The CDR3 has 13 residues. The chain employs TRBV18 and TRBJ2-7; D is perhaps TRBD2 (5 bases). This receptor was obtained from a man between 65 and 85 years old with active or convalescent COVID-19. Material for sequencing was peripheral blood. The CDR3 sequence is CASSPGSSYEQYF. The CDR3 DNA follows: TGTGCCAGCTCCCCGGGGAGCTCCTACGAGCAGTACTTC.